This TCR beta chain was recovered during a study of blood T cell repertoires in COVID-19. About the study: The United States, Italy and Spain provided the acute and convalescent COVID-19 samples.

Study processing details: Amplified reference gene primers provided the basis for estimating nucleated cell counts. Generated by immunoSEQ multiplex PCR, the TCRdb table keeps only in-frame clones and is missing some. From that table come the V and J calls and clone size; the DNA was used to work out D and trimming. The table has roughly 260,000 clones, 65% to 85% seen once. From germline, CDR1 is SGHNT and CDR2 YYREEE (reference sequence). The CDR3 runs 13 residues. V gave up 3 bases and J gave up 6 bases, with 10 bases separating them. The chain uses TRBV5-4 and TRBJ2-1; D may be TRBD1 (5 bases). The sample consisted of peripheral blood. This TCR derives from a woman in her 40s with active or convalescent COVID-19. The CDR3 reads CASSSGPFNEQFF. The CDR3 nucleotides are TGTGCCAGCAGCTCAGGGCCGTTCAATGAGCAGTTCTTC.